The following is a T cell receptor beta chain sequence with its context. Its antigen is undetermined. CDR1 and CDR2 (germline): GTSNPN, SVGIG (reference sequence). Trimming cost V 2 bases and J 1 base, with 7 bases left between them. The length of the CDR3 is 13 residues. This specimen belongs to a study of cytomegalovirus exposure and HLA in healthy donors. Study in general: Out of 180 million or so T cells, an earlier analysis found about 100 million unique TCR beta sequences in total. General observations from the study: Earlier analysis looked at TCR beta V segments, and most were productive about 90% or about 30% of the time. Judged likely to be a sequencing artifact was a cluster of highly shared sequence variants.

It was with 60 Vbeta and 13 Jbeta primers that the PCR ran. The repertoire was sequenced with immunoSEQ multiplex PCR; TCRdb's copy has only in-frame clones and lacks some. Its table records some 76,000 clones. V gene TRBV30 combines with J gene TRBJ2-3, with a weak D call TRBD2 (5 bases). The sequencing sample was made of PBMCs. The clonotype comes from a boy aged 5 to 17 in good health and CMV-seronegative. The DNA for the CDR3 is TGTGCCTGGAGTCATAGCGGCACAGATACGCAGTATTTT. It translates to CAWSHSGTDTQYF.